This TCR beta chain was observed in a study of resident and recirculating memory T cells in vitiligo. The wider study: Genomic DNA was extracted from whole homogenized samples, with no cell sorting.

The protocol was immunoSEQ multiplex PCR, while the TCRdb copy is restricted to in-frame clones and leaves out a portion. Among 55,000 to 75,000 clones listed, about nine tenths were seen once. Sequenced sample: blood. The TCR originated in a male donor with vitiligo.

This CDR3 reads CASSRSEAGSGETQYF. The CDR3 DNA sequence: TGTGCCAGCTCACGTTCTGAGGCCGGGTCGGGGGAGACCCAGTACTTC. The genes are TRBV18 and TRBJ2-5; TRBD2 is a possible D gene (5 bases). CDR1 is KGHSH, CDR2 LQKENI, per germline. The CDR3 is 16 amino acids. V lost 4 bases and J 5 bases, leaving 20 bases between the germline ends.